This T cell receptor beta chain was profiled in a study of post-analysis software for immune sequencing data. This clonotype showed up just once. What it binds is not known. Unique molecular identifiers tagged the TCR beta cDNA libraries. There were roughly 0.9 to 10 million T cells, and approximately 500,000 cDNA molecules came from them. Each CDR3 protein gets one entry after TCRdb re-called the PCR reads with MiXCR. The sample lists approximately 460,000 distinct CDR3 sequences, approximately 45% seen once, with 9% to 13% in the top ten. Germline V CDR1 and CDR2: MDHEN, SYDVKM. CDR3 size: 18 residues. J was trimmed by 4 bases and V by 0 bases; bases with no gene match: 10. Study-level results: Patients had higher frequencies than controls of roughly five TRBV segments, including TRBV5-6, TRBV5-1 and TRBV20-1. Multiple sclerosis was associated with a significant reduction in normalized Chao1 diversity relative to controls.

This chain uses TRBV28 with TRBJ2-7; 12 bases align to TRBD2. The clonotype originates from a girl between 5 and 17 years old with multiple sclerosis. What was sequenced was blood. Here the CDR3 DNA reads TGTGCCAGCAGTTTATGGACTAGCGGGAGTAGCATTTGGTACGAGCAGTACTTC. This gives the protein CASSLWTSGSSIWYEQYF.